These 20 T cell receptor beta chains originate from one sample sequenced in a study of T-cell memory formation after mild COVID-19. Each CDR3 protein gets one entry after TCRdb re-called the 5' RACE reads with MiXCR. The sample records around 390,000 distinct CDR3 sequences, roughly 15% being singletons. The material sequenced was PBMCs or a T cell subset sorted from them (not recorded which). These receptors all come from a young man who had mild COVID-19 (a few samples of this study predate the infection). Cell type and time point are not known.

The rearrangement uses TRBV7-8 and TRBJ2-5, with D maybe TRBD2 (6 bases). CDR3 size: 16 residues. V dropped 6 bases and J dropped 5 bases, with 22 bases sitting between them. Germline V gene lookup returns CDR1 SGHVS and CDR2 FQNEAQ. CDR3 DNA sequence: TGTGCCAGCAGTTGGCGCCGGGGGTTGAGTCAGGAGACCCAGTACTTC. It encodes CASSWRRGLSQETQYF.

This chain's CDR3 is CASSQETPWITGELFF. CDR3 DNA: TGTGCCAGCAGCCAAGAAACTCCATGGATCACCGGGGAGCTGTTTTTT. V and J are TRBV3-1 and TRBJ2-2; D remains ambiguous. From germline, CDR1 is LGHDT and CDR2 YNNKEL (reference sequence). This CDR3 is 16 amino acids long. V lost 0 bases to trimming and J lost 4 bases, with 12 bases between them.

This clonotype occurred many times. The chain carries TRBV7-2 and TRBJ2-3, with 7 bases matching TRBD2. The germline V gene encodes CDR1 SGHTA and CDR2 FQGNSA. The CDR3 has 15 residues. Unmatched junction bases numbered 10, after V lost 5 bases and J lost 5 bases. The CDR3 coding sequence is TGTGCCAGCAGCCCACCTACTAGCGCGGGAGATACGCAGTATTTT. Its protein is CASSPPTSAGDTQYF.

This chain joins TRBV12-3 or TRBV12-4 and TRBJ1-1, with 7 bases matching TRBD1. The CDR3 length is 12 residues. Trimming took 7 bases from V and 11 from J; bases not matched to a gene: 10. The CDR3 is CASTYGDSRAFF. The DNA of the CDR3 is TGTGCCAGCACCTATGGGGACAGTAGGGCTTTCTTT.

CDR3 loop: CASSLDHYGYTF. The CDR3 region has the DNA TGCGCCAGCAGCTTGGATCACTATGGCTACACCTTC. The V call is TRBV5-1, the J call TRBJ1-2; no reliable D call. CDR3 length equals 12 residues. Germline V lookup: CDR1 SGHRS, CDR2 YFSETQ. The V end lost 0 bases, the J end lost 3 bases, and 3 bases lay between the germline ends. Using reference TRBV5-1 and TRBJ1-2 for the parts outside the CDR3, the full variable domain is KAGVTQTPRYLIKTRGQQVTLSCSPISGHRSVSWYQQTPGQGLQFLFEYFSETQRNKGNFPGRFSGRQFSNSRSEMNVSTLELGDSALYLCASSLDHYGYTFGSGTRLTVV.

This chain uses TRBV24-1 with TRBJ2-1; D tentatively reads TRBD1 or TRBD2 (5 bases each). The CDR3 is 15 residues long. Trimming removed 4 bases from V and 4 bases from J, with 13 bases in between. Germline V CDR1 and CDR2: KGHDR, SFDVKD. The CDR3 region is CATSDLVGGYNEQFF. In DNA form, the CDR3 reads TGTGCCACCAGTGACCTAGTTGGGGGTTACAATGAGCAGTTCTTC.

The rearrangement links TRBV4-3 to TRBJ2-5, with D tentatively TRBD1 (6 bases). Trimming cost V 0 bases and J 5 bases, with 16 bases left between them. The germline V gene has CDR1 LGHNA and CDR2 YSLEER. This CDR3 spans 16 amino acids. CDR3 in DNA: TGCGCCAGCAGCCAAGATCTGGGCAGGGGTATGGAGACCCAGTACTTC. Amino acid sequence: CASSQDLGRGMETQYF.

Remarks on this clonotype: A junction boundary mismatches the germline segment, possibly from a read error. The rearrangement joins TRBV3-1 to TRBJ2-1; 9 nucleotides align to TRBD2. The CDR3 has 16 residues. CDR1 is LGHDT, CDR2 YNNKEL, per germline (reference sequence). This CDR3 is CASSLHSGGAYNEEFF. In nucleotides, the CDR3 is TGTGCCAGCAGCCTCCATAGCGGGGGAGCCTACAATGAGGAGTTCTTC.

This clonotype was counted many times. The chain links TRBV12-5 to TRBJ2-4; 7 bases are shared with TRBD2. This CDR3 spans 15 amino acids. The V gene's germline CDR1 is LGHNT and CDR2 FRNRAP. The V gene end was trimmed by 0 bases and the J gene end by 6 bases; junction bases not matched to a gene: 5. CDR3 amino acids: CASGLVAGDRNIQYF. For the CDR3, the DNA is TGTGCTAGTGGTTTGGTCGCGGGGGACCGAAACATTCAGTACTTC.

This chain connects TRBV4-1 to TRBJ2-5; D possibly corresponds to TRBD1 (6 bases). This CDR3 is 13 amino acids long. Germline V gene data show CDR1 as MGHRA and CDR2 as YSYEKL. Between the trimmed V and J ends, which lost 4 bases and 7 bases, there was a span of 13 bases. CDR3 nucleotide sequence: TGCGCCAGCAGCCCACCAGGGGTGGCGACCCAGTACTTC. This sequence encodes CASSPPGVATQYF.

The chain has TRBV7-9 and TRBJ2-5; D uncertain. Germline lookup yields CDR1 SEHNR and CDR2 FQNEAQ (reference sequence). The CDR3 consists of 13 residues. Trimming took off 8 bases at V and 5 bases at J, with 15 bases between the two ends. In DNA, the CDR3 is TGTGCCAGCTCGGAATGGACGGGCGAGACCCAGTACTTC. Its protein is CASSEWTGETQYF.

This clonotype showed up just a few times. The chain links TRBV2 to TRBJ2-1; D may match TRBD1 or TRBD2 (5 bases each). Trimming removed 3 bases from V and 5 bases from J, with 5 bases in between. Germline loops: CDR1 SNHLY, CDR2 FYNNEI. This CDR3 region has 12 residues. CDR3 protein: CASSEGDNEQFF. The CDR3 DNA reads as TGTGCCAGCAGTGAGGGGGACAATGAGCAGTTCTTC.

This chain connects TRBV5-1 to TRBJ2-2, with 7 positions matching TRBD2. V lost 3 bases and J lost 4; bases outside the gene matches: 6. CDR3 length: 15 amino acids. CDR1 and CDR2 (germline): SGHRS, YFSETQ. The CDR3 DNA is TGCGCCAGCAGCTCCGGGACTACTACCACCGGGGAGCTGTTTTTT. Its translation: CASSSGTTTTGELFF.

The DNA for the CDR3 is TGTGCCAGCAGTGAAGCTGGTTTGCACACTGAAGCTTTCTTT. It encodes CASSEAGLHTEAFF. The chain has TRBV6-1 and TRBJ1-1; D remains unclear. CDR3 length: 14 amino acids. V shed 0 bases and J shed 3 bases, with 8 bases lying between them. CDR1 MNHNS and CDR2 SASEGT come from the germline V gene.

The chain joins TRBV11-2 to TRBJ2-2; tentative D call: TRBD1 (6 bases). The V and J ends lost 2 bases and 1 base respectively, with 11 bases between them. Germline CDR1 SGHAT, CDR2 FQNNGV. The CDR3 length is 16 residues. This CDR3 is CASSLTGTRNTGELFF. The DNA of the CDR3 is TGTGCCAGCAGCTTAACCGGGACACGGAACACCGGGGAGCTGTTTTTT.

In this sample, this clonotype turned up a few times. The genes are TRBV5-1 and TRBJ1-2; TRBD1 agrees at 9 bases. The ends lost 5 bases at V and 3 bases at J; junction bases unmatched: 8. This CDR3 has 15 residues. Germline CDR1 reads SGHRS; CDR2 reads YFSETQ. The CDR3 nucleotides read TGCGCCAGCAGTTCCGGGACAGGGATCGACTATGGCTACACCTTC. Amino acid sequence: CASSSGTGIDYGYTF.

The rearrangement uses TRBV12-3 or TRBV12-4 and TRBJ1-4, with D unresolved. This CDR3 is built from 16 residues. Trimming removed 3 bases at V and 0 bases at J, with 11 bases between. The CDR3 coding sequence is TGTGCCAGCAGTTTTGGAGGGCTCGCAACTAATGAAAAACTGTTTTTT. Encoded protein: CASSFGGLATNEKLFF.

The DNA for the CDR3 is TGTGCCAGCAGCGAGGATTGGACAGGGCGCCTTTCCCACGGCTACACCTTC. This gives the protein CASSEDWTGRLSHGYTF. The V and J genes are TRBV9 and TRBJ1-2, with TRBD1 matching 8 bases. The J segment lost 8 bases and the V segment lost 3 bases, leaving 18 bases of the junction unmatched. The CDR3 extends over 17 amino acids. CDR1 is SGDLS, CDR2 YYNGEE, per germline.

This clonotype has more than one count but fewer than ten. The chain employs TRBV5-5 and TRBJ1-5; D is ambiguous. Per germline, CDR1 SGHKS and CDR2 YYEKEE (reference sequence). V was cut by 2 bases and J by 0 bases, with 9 bases left in between. The CDR3 totals 15 residues. CDR3 sequence: CASSFWTASNQPQHF. In DNA form, the CDR3 reads TGTGCCAGCAGCTTTTGGACGGCTAGCAATCAGCCCCAGCATTTT.

This clonotype has ten or more counts. J is TRBJ2-3 and V is TRBV7-3, with 10 positions matching TRBD2. This CDR3 is 16 amino acids long. After removal of 5 bases from V and 2 bases from J, the junction contained 7 bases not matched to a gene. The germline V gene encodes CDR1 SGHTA and CDR2 FQGTGA. DNA for the CDR3: TGTGCCAGCAGCCCCGGACTAGCGGCGGTCACAGATACGCAGTATTTT. It specifies CASSPGLAAVTDTQYF.